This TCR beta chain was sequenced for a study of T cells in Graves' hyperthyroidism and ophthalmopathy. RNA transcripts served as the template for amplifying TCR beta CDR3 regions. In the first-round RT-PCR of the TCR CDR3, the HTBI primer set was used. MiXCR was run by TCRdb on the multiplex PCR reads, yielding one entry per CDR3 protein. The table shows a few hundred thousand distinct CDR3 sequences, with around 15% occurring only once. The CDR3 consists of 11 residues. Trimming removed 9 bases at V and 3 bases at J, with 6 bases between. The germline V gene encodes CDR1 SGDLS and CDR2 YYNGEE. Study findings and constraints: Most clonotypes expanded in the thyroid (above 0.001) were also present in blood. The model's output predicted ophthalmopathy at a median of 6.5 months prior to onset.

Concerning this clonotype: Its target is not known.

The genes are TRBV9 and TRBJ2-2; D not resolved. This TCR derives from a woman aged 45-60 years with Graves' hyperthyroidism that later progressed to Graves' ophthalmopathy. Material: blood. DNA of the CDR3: TGTGCCACAGGAGACACCGGGGAGCTGTTTTTT. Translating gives CATGDTGELFF.